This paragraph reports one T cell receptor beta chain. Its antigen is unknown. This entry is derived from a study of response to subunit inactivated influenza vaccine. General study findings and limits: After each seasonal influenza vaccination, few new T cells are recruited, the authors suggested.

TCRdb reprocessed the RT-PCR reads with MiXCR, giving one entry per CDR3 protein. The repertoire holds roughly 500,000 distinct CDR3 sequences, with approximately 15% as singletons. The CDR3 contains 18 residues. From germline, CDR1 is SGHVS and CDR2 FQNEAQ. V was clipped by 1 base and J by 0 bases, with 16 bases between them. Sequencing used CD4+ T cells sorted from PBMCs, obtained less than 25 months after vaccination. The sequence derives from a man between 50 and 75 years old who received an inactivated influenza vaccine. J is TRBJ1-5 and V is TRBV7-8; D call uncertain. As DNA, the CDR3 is TGTGCCAGCAGCTTAGGTGGCAGGAGAAGCTATAGCAATCAGCCCCAGCATTTT. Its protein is CASSLGGRRSYSNQPQHF. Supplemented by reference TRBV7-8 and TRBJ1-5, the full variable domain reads GAGVSQSPRYKVAKRGQDVALRCDPISGHVSLFWYQQALGQGPEFLTYFQNEAQLDKSGLPSDRFFAERPEGSVSTLKIQRTQQEDSAVYLCASSLGGRRSYSNQPQHFGDGTRLSIL.